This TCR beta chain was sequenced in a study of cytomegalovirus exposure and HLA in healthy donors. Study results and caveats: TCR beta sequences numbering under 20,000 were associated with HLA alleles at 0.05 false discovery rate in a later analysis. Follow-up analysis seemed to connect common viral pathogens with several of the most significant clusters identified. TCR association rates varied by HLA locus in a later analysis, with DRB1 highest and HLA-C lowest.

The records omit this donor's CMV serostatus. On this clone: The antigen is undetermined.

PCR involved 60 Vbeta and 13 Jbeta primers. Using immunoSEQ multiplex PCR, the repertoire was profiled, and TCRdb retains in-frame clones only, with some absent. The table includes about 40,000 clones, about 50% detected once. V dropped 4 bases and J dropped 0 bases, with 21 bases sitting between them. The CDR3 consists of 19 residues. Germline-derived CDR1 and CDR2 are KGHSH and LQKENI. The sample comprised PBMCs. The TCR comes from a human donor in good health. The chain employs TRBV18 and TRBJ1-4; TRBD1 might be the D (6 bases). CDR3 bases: TGTGCCAGCTCACTTCTCAAGACAGGAACCTCAACAACTAATGAAAAACTGTTTTTT. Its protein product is CASSLLKTGTSTTNEKLFF.